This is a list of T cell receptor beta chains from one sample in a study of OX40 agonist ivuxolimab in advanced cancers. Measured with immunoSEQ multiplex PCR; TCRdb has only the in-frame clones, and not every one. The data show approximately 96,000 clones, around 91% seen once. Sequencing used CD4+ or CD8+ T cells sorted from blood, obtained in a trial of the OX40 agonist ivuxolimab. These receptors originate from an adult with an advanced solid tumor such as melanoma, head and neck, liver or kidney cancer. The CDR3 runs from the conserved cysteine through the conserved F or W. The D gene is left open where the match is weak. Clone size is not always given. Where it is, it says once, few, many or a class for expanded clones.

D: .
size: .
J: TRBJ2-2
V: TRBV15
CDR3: CATSRSDFSWATGELFF
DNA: TGTGCCACCAGCAGGTCAGATTTCTCCTGGGCCACCGGGGAGCTGTTTTTT

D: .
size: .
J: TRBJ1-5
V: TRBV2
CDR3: CASSEALGNRAVGNQPQHF
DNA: TGTGCCAGCAGTGAAGCGCTGGGAAACAGGGCGGTAGGCAATCAGCCCCAGCATTTT

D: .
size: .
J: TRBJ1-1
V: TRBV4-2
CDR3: CASSQDLASLNTEAFF
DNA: TGTGCCAGCAGCCAAGATCTGGCCAGCTTAAACACTGAAGCTTTCTTT

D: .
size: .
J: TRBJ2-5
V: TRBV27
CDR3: CASSLFGPVVVTQYF
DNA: TGTGCCAGCAGTTTATTTGGCCCGGTCGTCGTTACCCAGTACTTC

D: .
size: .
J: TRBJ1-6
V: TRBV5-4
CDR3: CASSLGGPGSYNSPLHF
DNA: TGTGCCAGCAGCTTGGGGGGGCCGGGGTCCTATAATTCACCCCTCCACTTT

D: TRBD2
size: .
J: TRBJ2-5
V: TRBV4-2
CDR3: CASSLGLAGGGGETQYF
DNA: TGTGCCAGCAGCCTGGGACTAGCGGGAGGTGGAGGAGAGACCCAGTACTTC

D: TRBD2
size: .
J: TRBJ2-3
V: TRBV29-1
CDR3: CSVEAAGRGWDTQYF
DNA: TGCAGCGTTGAAGCTGCGGGGAGGGGCTGGGATACGCAGTATTTT

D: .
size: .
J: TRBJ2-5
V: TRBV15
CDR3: CATSRDRDRALGTQYF
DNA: TGTGCCACCAGCAGAGATCGGGATCGGGCCCTGGGGACCCAGTACTTC

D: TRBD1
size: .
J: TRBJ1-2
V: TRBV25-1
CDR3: CASSTSGQYGYTF
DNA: TGTGCCAGCAGTACCTCGGGACAGTATGGCTACACCTTC

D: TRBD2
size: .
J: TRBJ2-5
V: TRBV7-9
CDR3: CASSLTVAGGETQYF
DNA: TGTGCCAGCAGCTTAACGGTAGCGGGAGGGGAGACCCAGTACTTC

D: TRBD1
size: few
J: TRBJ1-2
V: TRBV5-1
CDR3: CASSWNVGAGGAGGDGYTF
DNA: TGCGCCAGCAGCTGGAACGTAGGGGCAGGGGGCGCTGGTGGGGATGGCTACACCTTC

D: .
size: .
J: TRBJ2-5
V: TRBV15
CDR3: CATSRGKGETQYF
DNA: TGTGCCACCAGCAGGGGGAAGGGGGAGACCCAGTACTTC

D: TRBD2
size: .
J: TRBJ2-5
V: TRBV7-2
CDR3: CASSLSRGASGRGWETQYF
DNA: TGTGCCAGCAGCTTAAGCCGGGGGGCTAGCGGGAGAGGATGGGAGACCCAGTACTTC

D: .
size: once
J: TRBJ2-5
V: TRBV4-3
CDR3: CASSQDFGAQETQYF
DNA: TGCGCCAGCAGCCAAGACTTCGGAGCCCAAGAGACCCAGTACTTC

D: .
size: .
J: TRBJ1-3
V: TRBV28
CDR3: CASSWARHYSSGNTIYF
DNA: TGTGCCAGCAGTTGGGCCCGACACTATAGCTCTGGAAACACCATATATTTT

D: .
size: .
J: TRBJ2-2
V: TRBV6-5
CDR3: CASSLGRGGELFF
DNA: TGTGCCAGCAGTCTGGGTCGGGGCGGGGAGCTGTTTTTT

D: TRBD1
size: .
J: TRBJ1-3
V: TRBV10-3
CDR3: CAISYRGDSGNTIYF
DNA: TGTGCCATCAGTTACAGGGGGGACTCTGGAAACACCATATATTTT

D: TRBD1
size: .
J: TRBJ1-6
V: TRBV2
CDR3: CASRATLLVGTGNSPLHF
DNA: TGTGCCAGCAGAGCGACCCTCCTCGTTGGGACAGGGAATTCACCCCTCCACTTT

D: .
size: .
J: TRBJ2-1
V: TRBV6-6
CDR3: CASSYQGRLNEQFF
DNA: TGTGCCAGCAGTTACCAAGGCCGACTCAATGAGCAGTTCTTC

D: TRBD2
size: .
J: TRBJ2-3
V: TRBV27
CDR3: CASRRGLSTDTQYF
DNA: TGTGCCAGCAGAAGGGGACTAAGCACAGATACGCAGTATTTT

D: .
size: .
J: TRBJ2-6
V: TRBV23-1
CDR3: CASSQSGAGPDSSGANVLTF
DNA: TGCGCCAGCAGTCAATCGGGAGCGGGCCCTGACAGCTCTGGGGCCAACGTCCTGACTTTC

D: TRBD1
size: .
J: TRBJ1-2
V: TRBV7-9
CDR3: CASSFSDGTGGGYTF
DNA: TGTGCCAGCAGCTTCTCCGACGGGACAGGAGGCGGCTACACCTTC

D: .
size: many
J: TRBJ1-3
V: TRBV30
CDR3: CAWKTGNTIYF
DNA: TGTGCCTGGAAAACTGGAAACACCATATATTTT

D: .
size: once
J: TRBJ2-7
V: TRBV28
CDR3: CASYKGSGSYEQYF
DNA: TGTGCCAGCTATAAGGGTAGCGGATCCTACGAGCAGTACTTC

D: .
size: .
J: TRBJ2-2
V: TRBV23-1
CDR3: CASSHPETGELFF
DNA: TGCGCCAGCAGTCACCCGGAGACCGGGGAGCTGTTTTTT

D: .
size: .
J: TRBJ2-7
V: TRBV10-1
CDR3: CASRQGHRTYEQYF
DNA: TGCGCCAGCAGACAAGGACACCGAACCTACGAGCAGTACTTC

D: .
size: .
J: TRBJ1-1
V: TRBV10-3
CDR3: CAISYTDLNTEAFF
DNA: TGTGCCATCAGTTACACGGACTTGAACACTGAAGCTTTCTTT

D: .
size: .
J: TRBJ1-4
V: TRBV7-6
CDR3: CASSVTPTNEKLFF
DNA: TGTGCCAGCAGCGTGACACCAACTAATGAAAAACTGTTTTTT

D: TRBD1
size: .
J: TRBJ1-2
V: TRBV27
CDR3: CASSFWTGRNYGYTF
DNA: TGTGCCAGCAGTTTCTGGACAGGACGAAACTATGGCTACACCTTC

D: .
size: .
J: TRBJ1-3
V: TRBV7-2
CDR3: CASRRAPGNTIYF
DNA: TGTGCCTCAAGAAGGGCACCTGGAAACACCATATATTTT

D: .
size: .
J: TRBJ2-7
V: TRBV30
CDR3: CAWSVVRKAYEQYF
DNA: TGTGCCTGGAGTGTGGTGCGGAAGGCCTACGAGCAGTACTTC

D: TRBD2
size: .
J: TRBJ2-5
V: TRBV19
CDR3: CASSMLAGGEETQYF
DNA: TGTGCCAGTAGTATGCTAGCGGGAGGGGAAGAGACCCAGTACTTC

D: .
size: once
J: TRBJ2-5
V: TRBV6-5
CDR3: CASRRDTEETQYF
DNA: TGTGCCAGCAGACGGGACACCGAAGAGACCCAGTACTTC

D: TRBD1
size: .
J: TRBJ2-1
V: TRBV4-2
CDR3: CASSQDQGDTQLQFF
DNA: TGTGCCAGCAGCCAAGACCAGGGGGACACCCAACTACAGTTCTTC

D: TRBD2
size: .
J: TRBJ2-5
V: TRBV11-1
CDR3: CASSLDTSGPQETQYF
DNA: TGTGCCAGCAGCTTAGACACTAGCGGGCCCCAGGAGACCCAGTACTTC

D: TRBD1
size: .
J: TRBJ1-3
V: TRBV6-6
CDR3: CASSYSGQGQGNTIYF
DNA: TGTGCCAGCAGTTACTCGGGACAGGGGCAGGGAAACACCATATATTTT

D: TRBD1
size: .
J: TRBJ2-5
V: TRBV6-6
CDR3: CASSYSGRGQGETQYF
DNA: TGTGCCAGCAGTTACTCGGGCAGGGGGCAGGGAGAGACCCAGTACTTC

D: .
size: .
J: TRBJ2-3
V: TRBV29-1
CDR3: CSAPGWAGTDTQYF
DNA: TGCAGCGCCCCAGGTTGGGCCGGCACAGATACGCAGTATTTT

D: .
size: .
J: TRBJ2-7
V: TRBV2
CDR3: CASRYKYEQYF
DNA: TGTGCCAGCAGGTACAAGTACGAGCAGTACTTC

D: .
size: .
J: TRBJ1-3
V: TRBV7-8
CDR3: CASSLVGALARTIYF
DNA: TGTGCCAGCAGCTTAGTGGGAGCCTTAGCCCGCACCATATATTTT

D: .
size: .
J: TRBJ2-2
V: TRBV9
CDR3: CASSEGPNTGELFF
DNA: TGTGCCAGCAGCGAGGGACCGAACACCGGGGAGCTGTTTTTT

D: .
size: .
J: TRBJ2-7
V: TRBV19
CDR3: CASSNGQLGLPYEQYF
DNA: TGTGCCAGTAGTAACGGACAGCTGGGTCTGCCCTACGAGCAGTACTTC